Below are 30 T cell receptor beta chains sequenced from a single sample in a study of T cells in Graves' hyperthyroidism and ophthalmopathy. TCR beta CDR3 region amplification was performed from RNA transcripts. In the first-round RT-PCR of the TCR CDR3, the HTBI primer set was used. MiXCR, run by TCRdb on the multiplex PCR reads, gives a single entry per CDR3 protein. Of roughly 740,000 distinct CDR3 sequences in the sample, about 15% were seen once. Sequencing input: blood. The receptor set was obtained from a young man with Graves' hyperthyroidism.

This clonotype was detected many times. The V and J genes are TRBV15 and TRBJ2-7; D possibly corresponds to TRBD1 (5 bases). V lost 0 bases and J lost 5, with 14 bases in between. Germline V gives CDR1 LNHNV, CDR2 YYDKDF (reference sequence). The CDR3 sequence is 15 residues long. The CDR3 here is CATSREGGSRDEQYF. The CDR3, as DNA: TGTGCCACCAGCAGAGAGGGCGGAAGCAGGGACGAGCAGTACTTC.

This clonotype was seen at least ten times. V is TRBV18 and J is TRBJ2-1, with 7 nucleotides matching TRBD2. Germline V gene lookup returns CDR1 KGHSH and CDR2 LQKENI. The CDR3 contains 13 residues. Unmatched junction bases numbered 5, after V lost 4 bases and J lost 8 bases. Written as DNA, the CDR3 is TGTGCCAGCTCACTCGCCGCGGGGGATGAGCAGTTCTTC. Amino acid sequence: CASSLAAGDEQFF.

This clonotype was detected ten times or more. The chain is built from TRBV2 and TRBJ2-3; 7 positions match TRBD2. Germline CDR1 reads SNHLY; CDR2 reads FYNNEI. The CDR3 consists of 14 residues. With V trimmed by 6 bases and J by 2 bases, 5 bases remained unmatched. The CDR3 is CASRILAVTDTQYF. Written as DNA, the CDR3 is TGTGCCAGCAGGATTCTAGCGGTCACAGATACGCAGTATTTT.

This clonotype showed up just a few times. The chain links TRBV7-9 to TRBJ2-1; weak D call: TRBD2 (5 bases). The CDR3 totals 14 residues. V was clipped by 4 bases and J by 6 bases, with 13 bases between them. Germline CDR1 SEHNR, CDR2 FQNEAQ (reference sequence). For the CDR3, the DNA is TGTGCCAGCAGCTCCCGGACTTCGACCAATGAGCAGTTCTTC. Its translation is CASSSRTSTNEQFF.

This clonotype occurred once. This chain connects TRBV10-3 to TRBJ2-1; perhaps TRBD1 as D (5 bases). Germline V gene sequence: CDR1 ENHRY, CDR2 SYGVKD. Between the trimmed V and J ends, which lost 11 bases and 6 bases, there was a span of 11 bases. This CDR3 is 11 amino acids long. In DNA, the CDR3 is TGTGCCGTACAGGCGGCCAATGAGCAGTTCTTC. Encoded protein: CAVQAANEQFF.

The V and J genes are TRBV6-1 and TRBJ1-5; possibly TRBD1 for D (5 bases). The germline CDR1 and CDR2 sequences are MNHNS and SASEGT. Trimming took 3 bases from V and 0 from J, leaving 9 bases between them. The CDR3 is 15 amino acids. The DNA for the CDR3 is TGTGCCAGCAGTGAGCGGGACGGTAGCAATCAGCCCCAGCATTTT. As protein: CASSERDGSNQPQHF.

This clonotype was seen many times. The gene calls are TRBV2 and TRBJ1-2; the match to TRBD1 covers 7 bases. CDR1 is SNHLY and CDR2 is FYNNEI in the germline V gene. Germline trimming cut 7 bases from V and 10 bases from J; bases unmatched to any gene: 15. This CDR3 contains 14 residues. The CDR3 sequence is CASTREGASSDYTF. The CDR3, as DNA: TGTGCCAGCACGAGAGAGGGGGCAAGCTCTGACTACACCTTC.

In its sample, this clonotype was seen many times. The rearrangement links TRBV28 to TRBJ2-3; D unclear. The CDR3 consists of 15 residues. The V end was cut by 6 bases, the J end by 0 bases, with 13 bases between. Germline V CDR1 and CDR2: MDHEN, SYDVKM. The CDR3 region is CASSPVDGSTDTQYF. DNA of the CDR3: TGTGCCAGCAGCCCAGTTGACGGCAGCACAGATACGCAGTATTTT. Variable domain in full (rest from reference TRBV28 and TRBJ2-3): DVKVTQSSRYLVKRTGEKVFLECVQDMDHENMFWYRQDPGLGLRLIYFSYDVKMKEKGDIPEGYSVSREKKERFSLILESASTNQTSMYLCASSPVDGSTDTQYFGPGTRLTVL.

This clonotype was detected a few times. V is TRBV15 and J is TRBJ2-1; no definite D call. Germline assignment: CDR1 LNHNV and CDR2 YYDKDF (reference sequence). The CDR3 contains 15 residues. Trimming removed 1 base from V and 0 bases from J, with 7 bases in between. The CDR3 here is CATSRVTSSYNEQFF. The DNA for the CDR3 is TGTGCCACCAGCAGAGTGACCAGCTCCTACAATGAGCAGTTCTTC.

This clonotype has at least ten counts. The chain carries TRBV6-2 or TRBV6-3 and TRBJ2-7, with 10 positions matching TRBD1. CDR1 and CDR2 (germline): MNHEY, SVGEGT. The CDR3 has 14 residues. V shed 11 bases and J 3 bases; nucleotides not matched to a gene: 10. CDR3 in DNA: TGTGCCGTCGAGACCCGGGACAGGGGCTACGAGCAGTACTTC. Translated: CAVETRDRGYEQYF.

This clonotype appeared a few times. This rearrangement joins TRBV5-1 to TRBJ2-7, with D unclear. Germline lookup yields CDR1 SGHRS and CDR2 YFSETQ. With 3 bases removed from V and 5 bases from J, the gap between germline ends came to 9 bases. The length of the CDR3 is 12 residues. The CDR3 spells CASSWMGNEQYF. CDR3 sequence (DNA): TGCGCCAGCAGCTGGATGGGAAACGAGCAGTACTTC.

This clonotype is a singleton in its sample. The chain couples TRBV20-1 to TRBJ2-7; D is possibly TRBD2 (5 bases). Germline-derived CDR1 and CDR2 are DFQATT and SNEGSKA (reference sequence). The CDR3 has 14 residues. Trimming removed 3 bases at V and 4 bases at J, with 16 bases between. The CDR3 sequence: CSASSLSSGYEQYF. As DNA, the CDR3 is TGCAGTGCTAGCAGTCTTTCGAGCGGTTACGAGCAGTACTTC.

This clonotype was found a few times. The genes are TRBV6-1 and TRBJ2-3; 9 bases are shared with TRBD1. The CDR3 is 15 residues long. From germline, CDR1 is MNHNS and CDR2 SASEGT. The junction had 4 bases not matched to a gene; V was cut back by 6 bases and J by 0 bases. Here the CDR3 DNA reads TGTGCCAGCAGGACAGGGGGGGAAAGCACAGATACGCAGTATTTT. Its protein product is CASRTGGESTDTQYF.

This clonotype was detected many times. CDR3 in DNA: TGTGCCAGTAGTATTGGACTAGCTGGTGAGCAGTTCTTC. Amino acid sequence: CASSIGLAGEQFF. The chain couples TRBV19 to TRBJ2-1; TRBD2 matches at 8 bases. The CDR3 totals 13 residues. With 3 bases clipped from V and 9 bases from J, the junction kept 4 bases outside the gene matches. The germline CDR1 and CDR2 sequences are LNHDA and SQIVND (reference sequence). Full variable domain (remainder filled in from reference TRBV19 and TRBJ2-1): DGGITQSPKYLFRKEGQNVTLSCEQNLNHDAMYWYRQDPGQGLRLIYYSQIVNDFQKGDIAEGYSVSREKKESFPLTVTSAQKNPTAFYLCASSIGLAGEQFFGPGTRLTVL.

The chain carries TRBV6-6 and TRBJ2-1; D remains unclear. This CDR3 contains 14 residues. V lost 0 bases and J lost 4, with 7 bases in between. CDR1 MNHNY and CDR2 SVGAGI come from the germline V gene (reference sequence). CDR3 sequence reads: CASSYSKQYNEQFF. The CDR3 nucleotides are TGTGCCAGCAGTTACTCGAAACAGTACAATGAGCAGTTCTTC.

The table lists this clonotype with many counts. The chain is built from TRBV3-1 and TRBJ2-2, with TRBD1 matching over 7 bases. CDR1 and CDR2 (germline): LGHDT, YNNKEL (reference sequence). The CDR3 has 13 amino acids. Unmatched junction bases numbered 0, after V lost 3 bases and J lost 5 bases. CDR3 DNA: TGTGCCAGCAGCCAGACAGGGACCGGGGAGCTGTTTTTT. Translated, it gives CASSQTGTGELFF.

This clonotype showed up just a few times. This chain uses TRBV3-1 with TRBJ2-5; possible D gene TRBD1, 6 bases. Trimming shortened V by 2 bases and J by 5 bases, and 15 bases separated the two germline ends. The CDR3 runs 15 residues. Germline-derived CDR1 and CDR2 are LGHDT and YNNKEL (reference sequence). CDR3 bases: TGTGCCAGCAGCCAATTCGACAGGAGGTGGGAGACCCAGTACTTC. Its translation is CASSQFDRRWETQYF.

This clonotype has at least ten counts. V usage is TRBV24-1 and J usage is TRBJ2-3, with TRBD2 identical over 13 bases. CDR1 and CDR2 from the germline V gene are KGHDR and SFDVKD. The CDR3 covers 18 residues. Trimming at V came to 4 bases and at J to 2 bases, leaving 8 bases not matched to a gene. CDR3 amino acids: CATSDPTSGRTLTDTQYF. CDR3 nucleotides: TGTGCCACCAGTGACCCGACTAGCGGGAGGACACTCACAGATACGCAGTATTTT.

This clonotype was recorded at least ten times. This chain links TRBV2 with TRBJ2-1; 8 bases agree with TRBD2. CDR3 length: 14 amino acids. CDR1 and CDR2 (germline): SNHLY, FYNNEI. V was pared by 4 bases and J by 7 bases, with 6 bases of the junction left unmatched. The CDR3 DNA is TGTGCCAGCAGTGGCGGGAGGTCTGAGAATGAGCAGTTCTTC. It encodes CASSGGRSENEQFF.

This rearrangement joins TRBV6-1 to TRBJ1-1, with D possibly matching TRBD1 (5 bases). Trimming left V 6 bases short and J 3 bases short, with 14 bases between. The CDR3 is 14 residues long. The germline V gene encodes CDR1 MNHNS and CDR2 SASEGT. CDR3 nucleotides: TGTGCCAGCAGGGAGGAGCGGGGGTACACTGAAGCTTTCTTT. The encoded protein is CASREERGYTEAFF.

The J gene is TRBJ2-2, the V gene TRBV18; D is ambiguous. Germline-derived CDR1 and CDR2 are KGHSH and LQKENI. The CDR3 loop spans 15 amino acids. V was pared by 4 bases and J by 0 bases, with 9 bases between. CDR3 in amino acids: CASSHILANTGELFF. CDR3 DNA: TGTGCCAGCTCACATATCCTCGCGAACACCGGGGAGCTGTTTTTT.

The rearrangement uses TRBV19 and TRBJ2-3, with TRBD2 matching over 12 bases. The CDR3 is 18 amino acids. Trimming cost V 5 bases and J 4 bases; bases outside gene matches: 13. Germline lookup yields CDR1 LNHDA and CDR2 SQIVND (reference sequence). The CDR3 bases are TGTGCCAGTAGTCCCCGTTCTAGCGGGGGGGTTACGGCAGATACGCAGTATTTT. This codes for CASSPRSSGGVTADTQYF.

In this sample, this clonotype turned up a few times. The chain is built from TRBV30 and TRBJ2-4; TRBD1 aligns across 8 bases. The V and J ends lost 0 bases and 14 bases, in that order; junction bases with no gene match: 9. This CDR3 region has 13 residues. Germline V gene data show CDR1 as GTSNPN and CDR2 as SVGIG (reference sequence). CDR3 nucleotide sequence: TGTGCCTGGAGTGTAGCCCGGGACAGGAGGGAGTACTTC. Its translation is CAWSVARDRREYF. The complete variable domain, with remaining parts taken from reference TRBV30 and TRBJ2-4, reads SQTIHQWPATLVQPVGSPLSLECTVEGTSNPNLYWYRQAAGRGLQLLFYSVGIGQISSEVPQNLSASRPQDRQFILSSKKLLLSDSGFYLCAWSVARDRREYFGAGTRLSVL.

This clonotype was seen more than once but under ten times. V gene TRBV19 combines with J gene TRBJ1-6; D gene ambiguous. Germline assignment: CDR1 LNHDA and CDR2 SQIVND (reference sequence). Deletions cut 5 bases from V and 7 bases from J, with 12 bases between. The length of the CDR3 is 14 residues. The CDR3 spells CASSPTLGNSPLHF. DNA for the CDR3: TGTGCCAGTAGTCCTACCCTGGGGAATTCACCCCTCCACTTT.

V usage is TRBV24-1 and J usage is TRBJ2-7; possible D gene TRBD1, 6 bases. Per germline, CDR1 KGHDR and CDR2 SFDVKD. Trimming removed 4 bases from V and 5 bases from J, with 17 bases in between. This CDR3 has 15 residues. CDR3 sequence: CATSDPHRTADEQYF. The CDR3 coding sequence is TGTGCCACCAGTGACCCCCACAGGACAGCCGACGAGCAGTACTTC.

This clonotype was recorded many times. The J gene is TRBJ2-3, the V gene TRBV27; D remains unclear. Germline CDR1 MNHEY, CDR2 SMNVEV (reference sequence). V was cut by 5 bases and J by 0 bases, with 18 bases left in between. The CDR3 consists of 17 residues. CDR3 loop: CASSTGRTQPSTDTQYF. The CDR3 nucleotides read TGTGCCAGCAGTACGGGCAGGACCCAACCTAGCACAGATACGCAGTATTTT.

The chain is built from TRBV30 and TRBJ2-1; 9 bases agree with TRBD2. V dropped 0 bases and J dropped 5; count of bases not matched to a gene: 8. The germline CDR1 and CDR2 sequences are GTSNPN and SVGIG (reference sequence). There are 16 residues in the CDR3. The CDR3 nucleotides read TGTGCCTGGAGTGTAAGCCGTAGCGGGAGCCACAATGAGCAGTTCTTC. Translated: CAWSVSRSGSHNEQFF.

In this sample, this clonotype turned up many times. The chain uses TRBV6-2 or TRBV6-3 and TRBJ2-1; 10 bases match TRBD2. This CDR3 spans 15 amino acids. CDR1 is MNHEY and CDR2 is SVGEGT in the germline V gene. The J segment lost 5 bases and the V segment lost 5 bases, leaving 6 bases of the junction unmatched. CDR3 amino acids: CASSPTSGKNNEQFF. The CDR3 DNA sequence: TGTGCCAGCAGTCCTACTAGCGGGAAGAACAATGAGCAGTTCTTC.

J is TRBJ2-3 and V is TRBV28, with D possibly TRBD1 on 5 matching bases. V dropped 6 bases and J dropped 4 bases, with 11 bases sitting between them. Looked up from germline, CDR1 is MDHEN and CDR2 is SYDVKM. This CDR3 spans 13 amino acids. This CDR3 is CASRSQGADTQYF. For the CDR3, the DNA is TGTGCCAGCAGATCCCAGGGTGCAGATACGCAGTATTTT.

Only a few counts were recorded for this clonotype. This chain links TRBV5-1 with TRBJ1-3; 8 bases match TRBD1. CDR1 is SGHRS and CDR2 is YFSETQ in the germline V gene. This CDR3 comprises 16 residues. V was pared by 4 bases and J by 2 bases, with 8 bases of the junction left unmatched. The CDR3: CASSPQRQGPGNTIYF. CDR3 in DNA: TGCGCCAGCAGCCCACAGAGACAGGGGCCTGGAAACACCATATATTTT.